Sequencing of this T cell receptor beta chain was carried out in a study of vaccination effects on CD4 cells after COVID-19. General study results and limits: Only a few convalescent patients and no early post-infection timepoints featured in the study. Substantial clonal contraction characterized both infection- and vaccine-induced clones late after vaccination.

Ahead of sequencing, the ViraFEST assay grew antigen-specific CD4+ T cells using viral peptide pools. Culture proceeded for 10 days, and CD4+ T cells were then isolated. BNT162b2 vaccine or mRNA-1273 vaccine was given to participants in two doses. Nucleocapsid antibodies were negative in the vaccine recipients, who had never had SARS-CoV-2 infection. Wells of around 2 million PBMC each were grown with about 9.5 IU/ml IL-2 and roughly 9.9 ug/ml peptides. Only in-frame clones appear in the TCRdb table, and some are missing; sequencing was by immunoSEQ multiplex PCR. Of about 28,000 clones listed, about 70% are singletons. CDR1 SQVTM and CDR2 ANQGSEA come from the germline V gene. The CDR3 length is 13 residues. The V and J ends lost 6 bases and 0 bases respectively, with 12 bases between them. Comments on this clone: Its specificity is unknown.

This chain connects TRBV29-1 to TRBJ2-7; D uncertain. The sample in question was CD4+ T cells from PBMCs cultured with HCoV-NL63 spike peptides, obtained after COVID-19 vaccination. The sequence was obtained from a human donor who received a COVID-19 vaccine. The CDR3 loop is CSVTHSLSYEQYF. CDR3 DNA: TGCAGCGTAACCCACTCCCTCTCCTACGAGCAGTACTTC.